These 17 T cell receptor beta chains share one sample of origin, sequenced in a study of control samples from healthy donors and cancer patients. Using immunoSEQ multiplex PCR, the repertoire was profiled, and TCRdb retains in-frame clones only, with some absent. The table has 150,000 or so clones, 92% seen once. Specimen: blood. The origin of the receptors is a man aged 18 to 29 in good health.

V is TRBV7-9 and J is TRBJ1-3; no reliable D call. Germline-derived CDR1 and CDR2 are SEHNR and FQNEAQ (reference sequence). V shed 4 bases and J shed 8 bases, with 18 bases lying between them. The CDR3 is 15 residues long. The CDR3 protein is CASSSKTLPGHTIYF. CDR3 in DNA: TGTGCCAGCAGCTCGAAGACCCTTCCGGGTCACACCATATATTTT.

V usage is TRBV9 and J usage is TRBJ1-3, with TRBD1 matching over 7 bases. Germline CDR1 is SGDLS and CDR2 is YYNGEE. With V trimmed by 0 bases and J by 2 bases, 11 bases remained unmatched. The CDR3 sequence is 18 residues long. The CDR3 loop is CASSVGRWGTEAGNTIYF. The DNA for the CDR3 is TGTGCCAGCAGCGTAGGTCGTTGGGGGACAGAGGCTGGAAACACCATATATTTT.

The genes are TRBV6-6 and TRBJ1-6, with 9 nucleotides matching TRBD1. The CDR3 totals 16 residues. V was clipped by 5 bases and J by 7 bases; unmatched bases: 9. CDR1 MNHNY and CDR2 SVGAGI come from the germline V gene (reference sequence). The CDR3 DNA follows: TGTGCCAGCAGTCGACCGGGACAGGGTAAAAATTCACCCCTCCACTTT. It is translated as CASSRPGQGKNSPLHF.

The gene calls are TRBV7-3 and TRBJ2-2; 12 nucleotides agree with TRBD2. This CDR3 region has 19 residues. V lost 3 bases to trimming and J lost 4 bases; unmatched junction nucleotides: 12. In germline, CDR1 is SGHTA, CDR2 FQGTGA. The CDR3 region has the DNA TGTGCCAGCAGCTTGCAGCCCCCAACTAGCGGGGGGACCACCGGGGAGCTGTTTTTT. Encoded protein: CASSLQPPTSGGTTGELFF. The full variable domain, with the rest looked up from reference TRBV7-3 and TRBJ2-2, is GAGVSQTPSNKVTEKGKYVELRCDPISGHTALYWYRQSLGQGPEFLIYFQGTGAADDSGLPNDRFFAVRPEGSVSTLKIQRTERGDSAVYLCASSLQPPTSGGTTGELFFGEGSRLTVL.

Of note for this clone: A junction boundary mismatches the germline segment, possibly from a read error. The chain is built from TRBV5-1 and TRBJ2-5, with 16 positions matching TRBD2. CDR3 length: 18 residues. Germline lookup yields CDR1 SGHRS and CDR2 YFSETQ. CDR3 sequence: CARSLGTSGGAADETQYF. DNA of the CDR3: TGCGCCCGCAGCCTGGGGACTAGCGGGGGGGCAGCGGATGAGACCCAGTACTTC.

V usage is TRBV5-4 and J usage is TRBJ2-7, with D possibly being TRBD1 or TRBD2 (5 bases each). The CDR3 runs 13 residues. The ends were cut back, 4 bases at V and 7 bases at J, with 15 bases in the middle. Germline CDR1 and CDR2: SGHNT and YYREEE (reference sequence). The CDR3 region is CASSLTGQVEQYF. The CDR3 DNA is TGTGCCAGCAGCCTTACGGGGCAGGTGGAGCAGTACTTC. The complete variable domain, with remaining parts taken from reference TRBV5-4 and TRBJ2-7, reads ETGVTQSPTHLIKTRGQQVTLRCSSQSGHNTVSWYQQALGQGPQFIFQYYREEENGRGNFPPRFSGLQFPNYSSELNVNALELDDSALYLCASSLTGQVEQYFGPGTRLTVT.

The chain has TRBV15 and TRBJ1-2; D gene ambiguous. The V gene lost 1 base and the J gene lost 5 bases, with 5 bases spanning the gap. Per germline, CDR1 LNHNV and CDR2 YYDKDF (reference sequence). CDR3 size: 12 residues. Here the CDR3 reads CATSRATYGYTF. The CDR3, as DNA: TGTGCCACCAGCAGAGCTACTTATGGCTACACCTTC.

Concerning this clone: The junction does not match germline at one end; this may be a read error. The chain couples TRBV11-2 to TRBJ2-3; 10 bases map to TRBD2. The CDR3 has 15 residues. CDR1 and CDR2 (germline): SGHAT, FQNNGV. CDR3 protein: CASTLLAGRADTQYF. DNA for the CDR3: TGTGCCAGCACCTTACTAGCGGGGAGGGCAGATACGCAGTATTTT.

This clone was detected once. This chain joins TRBV9 and TRBJ2-5; D not resolved. Trimming left V 0 bases short and J 3 bases short, with 15 bases between. CDR1 is SGDLS, CDR2 YYNGEE, per germline. The CDR3 covers 16 residues. The DNA for the CDR3 is TGTGCCAGCAGCGTAGTAGGCGGTGTGGGGAAAGAGACCCAGTACTTC. Its protein product is CASSVVGGVGKETQYF.

This chain connects TRBV10-1 to TRBJ2-1; TRBD2 matches at 8 bases. CDR3 size: 12 residues. V lost 8 bases and J lost 6; bases outside the gene matches: 3. CDR1 and CDR2 (germline): WNHNN, SYGVQD (reference sequence). CDR3 protein: CASPGGGNEQFF. CDR3 DNA: TGCGCCAGCCCCGGGGGGGGCAATGAGCAGTTCTTC.

The rearrangement links TRBV7-9 to TRBJ2-2; perhaps TRBD1 as D (6 bases). The V gene's germline CDR1 is SEHNR and CDR2 FQNEAQ (reference sequence). V was clipped by 6 bases and J by 5 bases, with 10 bases between them. This CDR3 comprises 13 residues. As DNA, the CDR3 is TGTGCCAGCAGGTCAACAGGGACCGGGGAGCTGTTTTTT. It is translated as CASRSTGTGELFF.

The chain uses TRBV9 and TRBJ2-3; D is unclear. CDR1 SGDLS and CDR2 YYNGEE come from the germline V gene. The V end lost 1 base, the J end lost 5 bases, and 14 bases lay between the germline ends. This CDR3 is built from 15 residues. CDR3 sequence: CASSVRHLVGDTQYF. The CDR3 DNA reads TGTGCCAGCAGCGTAAGACACCTAGTAGGAGATACGCAGTATTTT.

V and J are TRBV6-1 and TRBJ2-7; D not resolved. The CDR3 length is 15 residues. With 3 bases removed from V and 2 bases from J, the gap between germline ends came to 14 bases. Germline values: CDR1 MNHNS, CDR2 SASEGT. The CDR3 sequence: CASSELGYSPYEQYF. CDR3 DNA sequence: TGTGCCAGCAGTGAGCTTGGTTATTCTCCCTACGAGCAGTACTTC.

This chain connects TRBV2 to TRBJ1-3; a weak D match, TRBD1 (5 bases). The length of the CDR3 is 17 residues. From germline, CDR1 is SNHLY and CDR2 FYNNEI. V lost 5 bases, J lost 0 bases, and 17 bases lay in between. CDR3 DNA sequence: TGTGCCAGCAGTTTATGGACACGGGCGAGCTCTGGAAACACCATATATTTT. As protein: CASSLWTRASSGNTIYF.

This chain's CDR3 is CASSHAGQYGYTF. For the CDR3, the DNA is TGTGCCAGCAGCCATGCAGGGCAGTATGGCTACACCTTC. This rearrangement joins TRBV3-1 (or the pseudogene TRBV3-2) to TRBJ1-2, with TRBD1 as a possible D gene (5 bases). V dropped 3 bases and J dropped 5 bases, with 10 bases sitting between them. The CDR3 consists of 13 residues. Germline loops: CDR1 LGHDT, CDR2 YNNKEL (reference sequence).

The chain uses TRBV7-2 and TRBJ2-2; 10 nucleotides align to TRBD2. V lost 5 bases and J lost 1; bases outside the gene matches: 1. CDR3 length equals 15 residues. The V gene's germline CDR1 is SGHTA and CDR2 FQGNSA. The CDR3 DNA reads TGTGCCAGCAGCCCTAGCGGGGGGAACACCGGGGAGCTGTTTTTT. Its protein product is CASSPSGGNTGELFF.

V and J are TRBV11-3 and TRBJ2-2; TRBD1 aligns across 7 bases. CDR1 is SGHNT, CDR2 YENEEA, per germline. Trimming took 0 bases from V and 3 from J; bases not matched to a gene: 7. This CDR3 contains 17 residues. CDR3 in DNA: TGTGCCAGCAGCTTAGAGGGCCGAACAGGGGACACCGGGGAGCTGTTTTTT. Translated: CASSLEGRTGDTGELFF.